This TCR beta chain comes out of a study of regulatory T cells in long-lasting Graves disease. Specified time point: persistent/refractory GD, antithyroid drugs over 5 years with positive TRAb. Scientists built the TCR library using RNA that was extracted from PBMCs. For this clonotype: A read error may be the cause here, since a much bigger clone is one base away.

The CDR3 runs 14 residues. Germline assignment: CDR1 PRHDT and CDR2 FYEKMQ (reference sequence). Building of the TCR beta libraries involved iRepertoire HTBI primers and Arm-PCR of CDR3 regions. MiXCR was run by TCRdb on the multiplex PCR reads, yielding one entry per CDR3 protein. This table has 400,000 to 500,000 distinct CDR3 sequences, about 22% appearing once. The source material was peripheral blood mononuclear cells (PBMCs), sampled when the disease was refractory, from a patient treated with antithyroid drugs. This chain uses TRBV13 with TRBJ1-1; D remains unclear. This receptor was identified in a female donor with Graves disease. CDR3 bases: TGTGCCAGCAGCCTCGGACTGGGTAGCACTAAAGCTTTCTTT. It translates to CASSLGLGSTKAFF.